This entry is about one TCR beta chain. Its specificity is unknown. This sample was taken from a study of T cell responses to AZD1222 COVID-19 vaccine. Regarding the study as a whole: Every sample of the repertoires postdated the peak T cell response.

Produced via immunoSEQ multiplex PCR; TCRdb's table is partial and in-frame only. The sample carries about 92,000 clones, 90% recorded once. The CDR3 covers 15 residues. After removal of 2 bases from V and 3 bases from J, the junction contained 5 bases not matched to a gene. Germline CDR1 and CDR2: SGHNT and YYREEE (reference sequence). The sample here was peripheral blood, taken on day 0 of AZD1222 vaccination. The source is an adult in good health. The V and J genes are TRBV5-4 and TRBJ2-1; 7 bases align to TRBD2. The CDR3 reads CASSFRLADYNEQFF. As DNA, the CDR3 is TGTGCCAGCAGCTTTCGGCTAGCGGACTACAATGAGCAGTTCTTC.